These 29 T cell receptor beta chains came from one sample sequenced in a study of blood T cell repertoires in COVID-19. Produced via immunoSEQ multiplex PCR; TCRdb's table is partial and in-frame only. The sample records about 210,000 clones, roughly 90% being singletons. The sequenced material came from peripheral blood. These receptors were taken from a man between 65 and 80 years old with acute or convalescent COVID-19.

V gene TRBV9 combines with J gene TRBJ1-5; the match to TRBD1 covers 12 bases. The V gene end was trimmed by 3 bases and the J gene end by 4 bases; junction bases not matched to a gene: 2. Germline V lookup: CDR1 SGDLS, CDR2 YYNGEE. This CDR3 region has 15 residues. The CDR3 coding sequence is TGTGCCAGCAGCGCGGGACAGGGGGCTAATCAGCCCCAGCATTTT. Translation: CASSAGQGANQPQHF.

CDR3 coding DNA: TGTGCCATCAGCCCCGTGGGAGGCGGGACGCAAGGGGAGCTGTTTTTT. This encodes CAISPVGGGTQGELFF. The chain combines TRBV10-3 with TRBJ2-2; D may be TRBD2 (6 bases). Germline V gene sequence: CDR1 ENHRY, CDR2 SYGVKD. V lost 6 bases to trimming and J lost 8 bases, with 22 bases between them. This CDR3 spans 16 amino acids.

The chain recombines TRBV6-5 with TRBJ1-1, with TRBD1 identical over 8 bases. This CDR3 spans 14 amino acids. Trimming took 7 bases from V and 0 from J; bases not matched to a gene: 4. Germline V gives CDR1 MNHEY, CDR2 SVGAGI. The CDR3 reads CASNGQGMNTEAFF. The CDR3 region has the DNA TGTGCCAGCAACGGACAGGGCATGAACACTGAAGCTTTCTTT.

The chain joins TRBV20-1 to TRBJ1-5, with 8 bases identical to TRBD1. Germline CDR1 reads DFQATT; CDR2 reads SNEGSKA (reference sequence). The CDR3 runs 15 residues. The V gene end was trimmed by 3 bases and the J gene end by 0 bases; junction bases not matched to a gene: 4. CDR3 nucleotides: TGCAGTGCTAGTCCGGGACAGGCTAGCAATCAGCCCCAGCATTTT. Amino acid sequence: CSASPGQASNQPQHF.

The CDR3 DNA follows: TGTGCCATCGGGACTTCCGGGACTAGCGGGGGGGTGACAGATACGCAGTATTTT. It specifies CAIGTSGTSGGVTDTQYF. This sequence joins TRBV10-3 and TRBJ2-3; 16 bases fit TRBD2. The CDR3 extends over 18 amino acids. V lost 8 bases, J lost 3 bases, and 11 bases stayed unmatched. Per germline, CDR1 ENHRY and CDR2 SYGVKD.

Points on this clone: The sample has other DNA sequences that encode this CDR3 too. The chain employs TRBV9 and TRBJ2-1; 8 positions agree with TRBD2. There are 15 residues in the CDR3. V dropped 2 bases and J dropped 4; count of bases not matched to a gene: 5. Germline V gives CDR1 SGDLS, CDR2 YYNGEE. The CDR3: CASSVTSGSYNEQFF. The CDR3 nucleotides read TGTGCCAGCAGCGTTACTAGCGGATCTTACAATGAGCAGTTCTTC. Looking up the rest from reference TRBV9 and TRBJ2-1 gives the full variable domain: DSGVTQTPKHLITATGQRVTLRCSPRSGDLSVYWYQQSLDQGLQFLIQYYNGEERAKGNILERFSAQQFPDLHSELNLSSLELGDSALYFCASSVTSGSYNEQFFGPGTRLTVL.

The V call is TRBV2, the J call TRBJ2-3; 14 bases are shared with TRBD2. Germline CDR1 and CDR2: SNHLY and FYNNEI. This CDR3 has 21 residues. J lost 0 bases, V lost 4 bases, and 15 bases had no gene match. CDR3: CASSVRIRTSGRTTSTDTQYF. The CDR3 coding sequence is TGTGCCAGCAGTGTGCGTATCCGGACTAGCGGGAGGACAACTAGCACAGATACGCAGTATTTT.

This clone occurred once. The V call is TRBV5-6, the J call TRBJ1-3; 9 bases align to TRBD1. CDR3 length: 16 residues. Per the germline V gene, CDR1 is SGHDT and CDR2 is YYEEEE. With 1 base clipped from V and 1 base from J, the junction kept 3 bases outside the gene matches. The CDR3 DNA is TGTGCCAGCAGCTTGCGGGACAGGGTTTCTGGAAACACCATATATTTT. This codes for CASSLRDRVSGNTIYF.

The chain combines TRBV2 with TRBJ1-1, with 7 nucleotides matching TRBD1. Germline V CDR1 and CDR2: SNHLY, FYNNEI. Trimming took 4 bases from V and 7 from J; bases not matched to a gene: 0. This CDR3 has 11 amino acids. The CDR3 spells CASSGQGEAFF. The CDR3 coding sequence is TGTGCCAGCAGTGGACAGGGTGAAGCTTTCTTT. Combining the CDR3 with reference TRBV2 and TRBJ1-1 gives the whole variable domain EPEVTQTPSHQVTQMGQEVILRCVPISNHLYFYWYRQILGQKVEFLVSFYNNEISEKSEIFDDQFSVERPDGSNFTLKIRSTKLEDSAMYFCASSGQGEAFFGQGTRLTVV.

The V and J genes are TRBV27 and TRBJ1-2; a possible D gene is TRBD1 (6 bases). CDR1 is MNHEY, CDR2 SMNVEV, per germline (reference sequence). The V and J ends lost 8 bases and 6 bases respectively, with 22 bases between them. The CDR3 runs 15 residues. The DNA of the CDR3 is TGTGCCAGCGCTCATAGGGGGACAATAAACGATGGCTACACCTTC. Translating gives CASAHRGTINDGYTF.

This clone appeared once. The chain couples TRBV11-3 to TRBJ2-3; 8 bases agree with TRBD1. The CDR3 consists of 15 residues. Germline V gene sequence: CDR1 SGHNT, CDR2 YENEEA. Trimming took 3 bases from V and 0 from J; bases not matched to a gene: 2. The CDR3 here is CASSLTGESTDTQYF. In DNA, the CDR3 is TGTGCCAGCAGCTTGACAGGGGAAAGCACAGATACGCAGTATTTT.

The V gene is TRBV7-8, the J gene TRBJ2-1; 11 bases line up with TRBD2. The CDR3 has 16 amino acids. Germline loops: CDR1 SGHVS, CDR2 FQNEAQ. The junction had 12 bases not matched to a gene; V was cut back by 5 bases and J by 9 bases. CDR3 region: CASSEQGLAVIGEQFF. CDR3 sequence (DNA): TGTGCCAGCAGCGAACAGGGACTAGCGGTCATAGGTGAGCAGTTCTTC.

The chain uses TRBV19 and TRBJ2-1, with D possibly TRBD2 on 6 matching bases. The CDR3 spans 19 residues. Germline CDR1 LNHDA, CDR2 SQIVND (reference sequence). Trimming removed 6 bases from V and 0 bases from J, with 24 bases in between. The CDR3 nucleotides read TGTGCCAGTAGGGGAGGAGGTAGCGGCCTATTACTCTCCTACAATGAGCAGTTCTTC. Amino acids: CASRGGGSGLLLSYNEQFF.

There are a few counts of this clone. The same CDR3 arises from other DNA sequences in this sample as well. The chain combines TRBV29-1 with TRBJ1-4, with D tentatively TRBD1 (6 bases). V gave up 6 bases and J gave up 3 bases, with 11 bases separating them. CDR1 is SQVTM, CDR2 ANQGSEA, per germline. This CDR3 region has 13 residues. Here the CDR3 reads CSVQGKANEKLFF. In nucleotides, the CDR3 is TGCAGCGTCCAGGGGAAGGCTAATGAAAAACTGTTTTTT.

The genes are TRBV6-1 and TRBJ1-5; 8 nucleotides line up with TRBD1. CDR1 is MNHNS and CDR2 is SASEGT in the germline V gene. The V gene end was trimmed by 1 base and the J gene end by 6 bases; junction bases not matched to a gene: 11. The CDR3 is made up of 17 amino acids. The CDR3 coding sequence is TGTGCCAGCAGTGAAGAACCACCCCTGGACAGGGTTCAGCCCCAGCATTTT. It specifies CASSEEPPLDRVQPQHF.

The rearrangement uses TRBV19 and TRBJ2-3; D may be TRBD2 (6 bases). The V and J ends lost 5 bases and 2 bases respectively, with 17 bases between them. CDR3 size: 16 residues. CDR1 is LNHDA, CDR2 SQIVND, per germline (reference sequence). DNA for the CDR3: TGTGCCAGTAGTGACGCCGGAGGGCCCTCCACAGATACGCAGTATTTT. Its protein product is CASSDAGGPSTDTQYF.

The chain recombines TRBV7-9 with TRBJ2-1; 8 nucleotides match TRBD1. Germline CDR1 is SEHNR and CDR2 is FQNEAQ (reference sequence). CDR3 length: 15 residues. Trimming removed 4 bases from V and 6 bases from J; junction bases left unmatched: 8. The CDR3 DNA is TGTGCCAGCAGCTCTCCGGGACAGGTCGCCAATGAGCAGTTCTTC. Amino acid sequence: CASSSPGQVANEQFF.

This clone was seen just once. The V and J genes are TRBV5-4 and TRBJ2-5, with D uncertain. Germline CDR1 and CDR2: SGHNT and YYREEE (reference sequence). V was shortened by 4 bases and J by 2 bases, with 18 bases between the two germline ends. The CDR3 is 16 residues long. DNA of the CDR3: TGTGCCAGCAGCCCCCAATCGGTATTGCTGCAAGAGACCCAGTACTTC. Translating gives CASSPQSVLLQETQYF.

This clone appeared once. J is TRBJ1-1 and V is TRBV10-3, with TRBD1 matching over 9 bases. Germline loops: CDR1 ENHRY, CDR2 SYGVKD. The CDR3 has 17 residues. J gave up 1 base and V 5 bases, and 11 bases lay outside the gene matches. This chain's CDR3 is CAISTTGTGYRNTEAFF. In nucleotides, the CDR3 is TGTGCCATCAGTACTACCGGGACAGGGTATCGGAACACTGAAGCTTTCTTT.

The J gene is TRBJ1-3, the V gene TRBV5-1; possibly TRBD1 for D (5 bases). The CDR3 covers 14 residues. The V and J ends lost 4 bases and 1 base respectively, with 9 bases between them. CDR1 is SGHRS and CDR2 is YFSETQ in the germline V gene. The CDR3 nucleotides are TGCGCCAGCAGCGGGGGAGGGTCTGGAAACACCATATATTTT. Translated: CASSGGGSGNTIYF.

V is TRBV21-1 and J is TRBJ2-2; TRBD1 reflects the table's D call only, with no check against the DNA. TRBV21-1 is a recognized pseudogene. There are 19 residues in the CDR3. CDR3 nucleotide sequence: TGTGCCAGCAGCACGCCGACAGGGGGTTTCTTTCGGGGCACCGGGGAGCTGTTTTTT. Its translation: CASSTPTGGFFRGTGELFF.

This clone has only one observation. The DNA for the CDR3 is TGTGCCAGCAGCCAACGGACAGATACGCAGTATTTT. Its protein product is CASSQRTDTQYF. The chain recombines TRBV3-1 (or the pseudogene TRBV3-2) with TRBJ2-3, with unresolved D. The CDR3 is 12 amino acids. The V end was cut by 2 bases, the J end by 3 bases, with 3 bases between. Germline lookup yields CDR1 LGHDT and CDR2 YNNKEL (reference sequence).

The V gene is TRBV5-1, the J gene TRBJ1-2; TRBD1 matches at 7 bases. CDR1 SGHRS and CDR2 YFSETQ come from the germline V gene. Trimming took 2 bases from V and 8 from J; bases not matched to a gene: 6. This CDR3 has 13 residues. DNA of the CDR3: TGCGCCAGCAGCTTAAGTACAGGGGACGGCTACACCTTC. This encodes CASSLSTGDGYTF.

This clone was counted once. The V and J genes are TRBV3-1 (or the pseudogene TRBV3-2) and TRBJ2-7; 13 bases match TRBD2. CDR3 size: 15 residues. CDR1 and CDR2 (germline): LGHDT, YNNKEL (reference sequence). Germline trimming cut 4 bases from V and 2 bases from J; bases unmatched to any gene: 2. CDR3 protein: CASSRGLAGTYEQYF. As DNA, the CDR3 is TGTGCCAGCAGCCGGGGACTAGCGGGAACCTACGAGCAGTACTTC.

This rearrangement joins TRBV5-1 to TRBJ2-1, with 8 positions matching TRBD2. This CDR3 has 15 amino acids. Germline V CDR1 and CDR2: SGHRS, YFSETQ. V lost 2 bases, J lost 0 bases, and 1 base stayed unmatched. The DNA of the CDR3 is TGCGCCAGCAGCTTTAGCGGGACCTCCTACAATGAGCAGTTCTTC. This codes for CASSFSGTSYNEQFF.

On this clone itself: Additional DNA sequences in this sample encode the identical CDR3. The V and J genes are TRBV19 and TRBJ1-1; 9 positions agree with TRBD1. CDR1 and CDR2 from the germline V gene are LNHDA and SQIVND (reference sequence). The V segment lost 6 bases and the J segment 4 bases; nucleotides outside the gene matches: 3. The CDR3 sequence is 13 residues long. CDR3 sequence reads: CASRGQGGTEAFF. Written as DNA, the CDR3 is TGTGCCAGTAGGGGACAGGGAGGCACTGAAGCTTTCTTT.

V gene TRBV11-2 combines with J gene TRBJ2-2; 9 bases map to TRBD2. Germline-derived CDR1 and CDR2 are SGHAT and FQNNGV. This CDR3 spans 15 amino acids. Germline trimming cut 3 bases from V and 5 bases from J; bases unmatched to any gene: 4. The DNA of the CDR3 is TGTGCCAGCAGCTTTTTGCTAGCGGGGACCGGGGAGCTGTTTTTT. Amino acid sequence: CASSFLLAGTGELFF.

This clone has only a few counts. The CDR3 protein is CASSLGPATGRKETQYF. Written as DNA, the CDR3 is TGTGCCAGCAGCTTAGGCCCCGCGACAGGACGTAAGGAGACCCAGTACTTC. This chain links TRBV11-2 with TRBJ2-5, with a weak D call TRBD1 (6 bases). This CDR3 is built from 17 residues. The V end was cut by 1 base, the J end by 5 bases, with 20 bases between. From germline, CDR1 is SGHAT and CDR2 FQNNGV.

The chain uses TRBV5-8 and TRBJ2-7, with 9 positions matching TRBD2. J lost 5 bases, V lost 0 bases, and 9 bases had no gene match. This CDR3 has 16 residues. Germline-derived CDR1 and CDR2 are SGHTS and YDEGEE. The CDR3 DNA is TGTGCCAGCAGCTTGGGTGCGGGGGGGCTAGTGAACGAGCAGTACTTC. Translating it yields CASSLGAGGLVNEQYF.